One and the same sample provided the 12 T cell receptor beta chains below, sequenced in a study of blood T cell repertoires in COVID-19. Assay: immunoSEQ multiplex PCR; the TCRdb copy retains only in-frame clones and omits some. The table records hundreds of thousands of clones, 70% to 90% of them present only once. The sequencing input was peripheral blood. Receptors originate from a woman in her fifties or sixties with COVID-19, enrolled during active disease.

The chain carries TRBV30 and TRBJ1-2; possible D gene TRBD1, 5 bases. V was clipped by 7 bases and J by 3 bases, with 6 bases between them. The CDR3 length is 10 residues. Germline CDR1 is GTSNPN and CDR2 is SVGIG (reference sequence). CDR3 sequence: CALGDYGYTF. The CDR3 region has the DNA TGTGCCTTAGGGGACTATGGCTACACCTTC.

This rearrangement joins TRBV4-1 to TRBJ1-1; perhaps TRBD1 as D (5 bases). V was trimmed by 4 bases and J by 3 bases, leaving 12 bases between them. The CDR3 is 14 amino acids. From germline, CDR1 is MGHRA and CDR2 YSYEKL. The CDR3 loop reads CASSPPGSYTEAFF. In DNA, the CDR3 is TGCGCCAGCAGCCCCCCAGGGTCTTACACTGAAGCTTTCTTT.

The chain joins TRBV9 to TRBJ2-3; D gene uncertain. Germline lookup yields CDR1 SGDLS and CDR2 YYNGEE. The CDR3 sequence is 12 residues long. Trimming left V 3 bases short and J 0 bases short, with 2 bases between. In DNA form, the CDR3 reads TGTGCCAGCAGCGCTAGCACAGATACGCAGTATTTT. Amino acids: CASSASTDTQYF.

The J gene is TRBJ2-2, the V gene TRBV3-1 (or the pseudogene TRBV3-2); no firm D call. Germline-derived CDR1 and CDR2 are LGHDT and YNNKEL (reference sequence). V was cut by 0 bases and J by 3 bases, with 5 bases left in between. This CDR3 is built from 14 residues. The CDR3 sequence is CASSQDGYTGELFF. In nucleotides, the CDR3 is TGTGCCAGCAGCCAAGACGGGTACACCGGGGAGCTGTTTTTT.

The chain carries TRBV9 and TRBJ1-6, with D tentatively TRBD1 (5 bases). The CDR3 is 16 amino acids. CDR1 and CDR2 from the germline V gene are SGDLS and YYNGEE. V was pared by 4 bases and J by 3 bases, with 14 bases between. CDR3 protein: CASSQTSGGYNSPLHF. The CDR3 coding sequence is TGTGCCAGCAGCCAAACCTCGGGGGGCTATAATTCACCCCTCCACTTT.

The count of this clone is one. V and J are TRBV28 and TRBJ2-2, with 8 bases identical to TRBD1. Per the germline V gene, CDR1 is MDHEN and CDR2 is SYDVKM. The CDR3 is 15 amino acids. The V segment lost 6 bases and the J segment 0 bases; nucleotides outside the gene matches: 3. CDR3 region: CASRTGGSNTGELFF. CDR3 bases: TGTGCCAGCAGAACAGGGGGTTCGAACACCGGGGAGCTGTTTTTT. The full variable domain, with the rest looked up from reference TRBV28 and TRBJ2-2, is DVKVTQSSRYLVKRTGEKVFLECVQDMDHENMFWYRQDPGLGLRLIYFSYDVKMKEKGDIPEGYSVSREKKERFSLILESASTNQTSMYLCASRTGGSNTGELFFGEGSRLTVL.

V gene TRBV2 combines with J gene TRBJ1-6, with 7 bases identical to TRBD1. Germline CDR1 SNHLY, CDR2 FYNNEI. The CDR3 has 16 residues. Trimming cost V 4 bases and J 4 bases; bases outside gene matches: 7. DNA for the CDR3: TGTGCCAGCAGTGTAGCCAGGGGGTATTATAATTCACCCCTCCACTTT. Translated: CASSVARGYYNSPLHF.

The V call is TRBV7-6, the J call TRBJ2-5, with 9 nucleotides matching TRBD2. The V and J ends lost 7 bases and 2 bases, in that order; junction bases with no gene match: 5. Germline V gives CDR1 SGHVS, CDR2 FNYEAQ. The length of the CDR3 is 14 residues. Here the CDR3 DNA reads TGTGCCAGCAATCAGGCGGGGGGGCAAGAGACCCAGTACTTC. Translated, it gives CASNQAGGQETQYF.

The chain is built from TRBV2 and TRBJ2-7; D unresolved. This CDR3 contains 14 residues. Trimming pared 1 base from V and 3 bases from J, leaving 10 bases between. Germline V gene data show CDR1 as SNHLY and CDR2 as FYNNEI. The CDR3 loop is CASSEGRLSYEQYF. The DNA of the CDR3 is TGTGCCAGCAGTGAAGGCAGGCTTAGCTACGAGCAGTACTTC. The entire variable domain, with the rest obtained from reference TRBV2 and TRBJ2-7, is as follows: EPEVTQTPSHQVTQMGQEVILRCVPISNHLYFYWYRQILGQKVEFLVSFYNNEISEKSEIFDDQFSVERPDGSNFTLKIRSTKLEDSAMYFCASSEGRLSYEQYFGPGTRLTVT.

V gene TRBV19 combines with J gene TRBJ1-6; D unclear. The germline V and J ends were trimmed by 3 bases and 5 bases, with 11 bases remaining between them. There are 15 residues in the CDR3. Germline-derived CDR1 and CDR2 are LNHDA and SQIVND (reference sequence). The CDR3 here is CASSMRSVNNSPLHF. For the CDR3, the DNA is TGTGCCAGTAGTATGAGGAGTGTGAATAATTCACCCCTCCACTTT.

The chain recombines TRBV6-5 with TRBJ1-2; a weak D match, TRBD1 (6 bases). Germline CDR1 reads MNHEY; CDR2 reads SVGAGI. V dropped 2 bases and J dropped 6 bases, with 13 bases sitting between them. The CDR3 loop spans 14 amino acids. The CDR3 sequence is CASSYQTGDDGYTF. The CDR3 coding sequence is TGTGCCAGCAGTTACCAGACAGGAGATGATGGCTACACCTTC.

J is TRBJ1-1 and V is TRBV11-1, with D unclear. This CDR3 has 13 amino acids. From germline, CDR1 is SGHAT and CDR2 FQDESV (reference sequence). V lost 7 bases and J lost 8, with 17 bases in between. CDR3: CASIAPWGGEAFF. CDR3 in DNA: TGTGCCAGCATCGCACCGTGGGGAGGGGAAGCTTTCTTT.